Reported below is one TCR beta chain. Under the authors' procedure: For papillary thyroid cancer, a distant-metastasis classifier was constructed from CDR3 differences observed across clinicopathological groups. TCRdb re-called the PCR reads with MiXCR. TCRdb's processing, not the authors' own work, is the source of the V and J calls. The table shows over 7,000 clones, with approximately 31% occurring only once. The data were obtained in a study of metastatic and nonmetastatic thyroid tumors. V was shortened by 2 bases and J by 4 bases, with 10 bases between the two germline ends. This CDR3 region has 14 residues. Germline loops: CDR1 MNHEY, CDR2 SMNVEV (reference sequence). Patients were all untreated before their thyroid surgery.

The sequenced material came from tumor tissue. This TCR came from a female donor with papillary thyroid cancer or a benign thyroid nodule (not recorded which). Some clones in this sample may be carry-over from other donors' samples. The chain is built from TRBV27 and TRBJ2-3; perhaps TRBD1 as D (7 bases). The DNA of the CDR3 is TGTGCCAGCAGTTTAAGCAGGGGGGCAGATACGCAGTATTTT. Its protein product is CASSLSRGADTQYF.